A single sample gave rise to the 6 T cell receptor beta chains below, sequenced in a study of cytomegalovirus exposure and HLA in healthy donors. With 60 Vbeta and 13 Jbeta primers, the PCR was carried out. TCRdb keeps only in-frame clones here, not all; method: immunoSEQ multiplex PCR. The table includes 100,000 or so clones, roughly three quarters detected once. Sequenced: PBMCs. Receptor source: a woman aged 40 to 55 in good health and CMV-seropositive.

The CDR3 DNA reads as TGTGCCAGCACCTCAGTCTCTGGAAACACCATATATTTT. Protein product: CASTSVSGNTIYF. The chain carries TRBV5-6 and TRBJ1-3; D remains ambiguous. CDR1 is SGHDT and CDR2 is YYEEEE in the germline V gene. V was shortened by 6 bases and J by 0 bases, with 7 bases between the two germline ends. The CDR3 has 13 residues.

The V call is TRBV5-1, the J call TRBJ2-2; no clear D. The length of the CDR3 is 13 residues. The V end lost 4 bases, the J end lost 0 bases, and 4 bases lay between the germline ends. Germline CDR1 reads SGHRS; CDR2 reads YFSETQ. DNA of the CDR3: TGCGCCAGCAGCCCCGCGAACACCGGGGAGCTGTTTTTT. The encoded protein is CASSPANTGELFF.

The rearrangement uses TRBV6-5 and TRBJ2-7; 7 nucleotides align to TRBD1. The CDR3 covers 14 residues. J gave up 6 bases and V 6 bases, and 11 bases lay outside the gene matches. CDR1 is MNHEY and CDR2 is SVGAGI in the germline V gene. CDR3 sequence (DNA): TGTGCCAGCAGCCTAACAGGGGTACGTGGCGAGCAGTACTTC. It specifies CASSLTGVRGEQYF.

The CDR3 DNA follows: TGTGCCATCAGTGCCGGGGGGCCGGTCAACACCGGGGAGCTGTTTTTT. Amino acids: CAISAGGPVNTGELFF. J is TRBJ2-2 and V is TRBV10-3; D possibly corresponds to TRBD2 (7 bases). V was shortened by 4 bases and J by 2 bases, with 14 bases between the two germline ends. Germline V gene lookup returns CDR1 ENHRY and CDR2 SYGVKD. This CDR3 comprises 16 residues.

The chain recombines TRBV19 with TRBJ1-1; D unresolved. The germline CDR1 and CDR2 sequences are LNHDA and SQIVND (reference sequence). V was cut by 6 bases and J by 1 base, with 15 bases left in between. The CDR3 extends over 15 amino acids. The chain's CDR3 is CASSPANSQNTEAFF. DNA for the CDR3: TGTGCCAGTAGCCCGGCGAACAGCCAGAACACTGAAGCTTTCTTT.

This clone was counted only a few times. V and J are TRBV5-1 and TRBJ2-1; 8 positions agree with TRBD1. This CDR3 contains 14 residues. Germline V gene data show CDR1 as SGHRS and CDR2 as YFSETQ. J gave up 8 bases and V 3 bases, and 7 bases lay outside the gene matches. The CDR3 DNA reads TGCGCCAGCAGCTCCGGGACAGGAGGGGATGAGCAGTTCTTC. Protein sequence: CASSSGTGGDEQFF.